The TCR beta chain described here comes from a study of tissue T cells after allogeneic stem cell transplantation. Time point given: mouse harvest day 14 after allogeneic transplant. Each mouse received 10^7 T-cell-depleted marrow cells plus 10^6 splenic CD5+ T cells by tail vein. TCRbeta CDR3 was sequenced at survey depth with template counts. Assay used: immunoSEQ multiplex PCR; TCRdb lists only in-frame clones, some missing. The sample has around 5,100 clones; roughly 32% are singletons. V gave up 4 bases and J gave up 0 bases, with 9 bases separating them. Germline V gives CDR1 NSHNY, CDR2 SYGAGN. The CDR3 is made up of 14 amino acids. Overall study results and limits: Within patients, tissue anatomy strongly shaped TCR repertoire composition. In patients and mice, blood and spleen missed much of tissue repertoire. Limitations included a small, clinically heterogeneous cohort and limited sampling depth.

This clone was detected a few times. Its antigen is not identified. Germline and genes here are mouse. The observed sequence ends 1 residue before the CDR3 terminus, with the missing tail filled in from the germline J gene. Sequenced input: skin. V and J are TRBV13-1 and TRBJ2-3, with D unresolved. The origin of this receptor is a female BALB/c mouse given C57BL/6 T cells with graft-versus-host disease after an allogeneic hematopoietic cell transplant. CDR3 DNA (partial): TGTGCCAGCAGTCTGACATCTAGTGCAGAAACGCTGTAT. Its translation is CASSLTSSAETLY. The full CDR3 is CASSLTSSAETLYF.